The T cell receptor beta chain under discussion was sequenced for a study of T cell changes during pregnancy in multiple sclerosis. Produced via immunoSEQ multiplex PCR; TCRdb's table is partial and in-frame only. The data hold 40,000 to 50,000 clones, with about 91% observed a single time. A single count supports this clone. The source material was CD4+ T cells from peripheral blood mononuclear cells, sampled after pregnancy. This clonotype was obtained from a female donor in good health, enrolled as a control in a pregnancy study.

The chain's CDR3 is CAWSPLTDTQYF. CDR3 coding DNA: TGTGCCTGGAGTCCCCTGACAGATACGCAGTATTTT. The chain combines TRBV30 with TRBJ2-3; D gene ambiguous. The CDR3 covers 12 residues. CDR1 GTSNPN and CDR2 SVGIG come from the germline V gene (reference sequence). The V and J ends lost 2 bases and 3 bases respectively, with 6 bases between them.